A selection of T cell receptor beta chains follows, all from one sample in a study of human thymus T cells. Libraries were prepared by immunoSEQ multiplex PCR; TCRdb keeps only in-frame clonotypes and omits some of them. The sample lists about 78,000 clones, roughly 97% occurring once. Sequencing used thymus tissue. Receptors originate from a boy under two years old with a congenital heart defect but otherwise immunologically healthy. Each CDR3 is given with its conserved first and last residue. A D gene is named only where the DNA matches it firmly. Clone size, where shown, is once, few, many, or a class for clones that have expanded.

v_call	j_call	cdr3_length	d_call	clone_size	cdr3_aa	cdr3_nt
TRBV14	TRBJ2-3	22	.	.	CASSQDLHLPGLETSSTDTQYF	TGTGCCAGCAGCCAAGATCTCCATCTACCAGGGTTGGAGACCTCTAGCACAGATACGCAGTATTTT
TRBV29-1	TRBJ1-1	13	TRBD1	.	CSVTRTGGTEAFF	TGCAGCGTTACTAGGACAGGGGGGACTGAAGCTTTCTTT
TRBV6-1	TRBJ2-1	15	.	once	CASSEEGNPHNEQFF	TGTGCCAGCAGTGAAGAGGGGAATCCCCACAATGAGCAGTTCTTC
TRBV30	TRBJ1-6	14	.	.	CAWSVIPSNSPLHF	TGTGCCTGGAGTGTTATTCCCTCTAATTCACCCCTCCACTTT
TRBV5-5	TRBJ2-7	15	.	.	CASSPASHYINEQYF	TGTGCCAGCAGCCCGGCGTCCCATTACATAAACGAGCAGTACTTC
TRBV5-1	TRBJ1-1	15	.	.	CASSLVGAANTEAFF	TGCGCCAGCAGCTTGGTGGGAGCCGCGAACACTGAAGCTTTCTTT
TRBV6-9	TRBJ2-7	18	TRBD2	.	CASSIIPASGRAIYEQYF	TGTGCCAGCAGTATCATCCCCGCTAGCGGGAGGGCCATCTACGAGCAGTACTTC
TRBV6-1	TRBJ2-7	14	.	.	CASRHVDRWYEQYF	TGTGCCAGCAGGCACGTAGACAGGTGGTACGAGCAGTACTTC
TRBV7-2	TRBJ2-5	19	TRBD2	.	CASSLVGSGRAPRAETQYF	TGTGCCAGCAGCTTAGTTGGTAGCGGGAGGGCCCCTCGTGCGGAGACCCAGTACTTC
TRBV20-1	TRBJ2-1	11	.	.	CSAMYGNEQFF	TGCAGTGCTATGTACGGGAATGAGCAGTTCTTC
TRBV18	TRBJ2-5	17	TRBD2	.	CASSPRTSGGYKETQYF	TGTGCCAGCTCACCACGAACTAGCGGGGGGTACAAAGAGACCCAGTACTTC
TRBV20-1	TRBJ1-2	11	.	once	CSAGRQSGYTF	TGCAGTGCCGGGAGACAGTCCGGCTACACCTTC
TRBV7-8	TRBJ2-7	11	.	.	CASSLGWGQYF	TGTGCCAGCAGCTTAGGGTGGGGGCAGTACTTC
TRBV27	TRBJ2-1	16	TRBD2	.	CASSFRGGSIGHEQFF	TGTGCCAGCAGTTTCCGGGGAGGGTCGATAGGGCATGAGCAGTTCTTC
TRBV28	TRBJ2-5	15	TRBD1	.	CASSLAGGPHGPQYF	TGTGCCAGCAGTTTAGCAGGGGGCCCACACGGGCCCCAGTACTTC
TRBV5-1	TRBJ1-4	15	.	.	CASSATTGENEKLFF	TGCGCCAGCAGCGCGACGACAGGCGAGAATGAAAAACTGTTTTTT
TRBV9	TRBJ1-2	15	.	.	CASSEEDNTNYGYTF	TGTGCCAGCAGCGAGGAGGACAATACGAACTATGGCTACACCTTC
TRBV10-3	TRBJ2-1	15	TRBD1	.	CAIEPGRGQGDEQFF	TGTGCCATCGAACCGGGGAGGGGACAGGGCGATGAGCAGTTCTTC
TRBV4-2	TRBJ2-4	16	.	.	CASSQETRVDKNIQYF	TGTGCCAGCAGCCAAGAAACCAGGGTTGACAAAAACATTCAGTACTTC
TRBV7-3	TRBJ2-1	15	TRBD1	.	CASSQGDSSYNEQFF	TGTGCCAGCAGCCAAGGGGACAGTTCCTACAATGAGCAGTTCTTC
TRBV4-2	TRBJ2-7	16	.	.	CASSQERETVTYGQYF	TGTGCCAGCAGCCAAGAAAGAGAGACGGTGACCTACGGGCAGTACTTC
TRBV11-3	TRBJ2-3	14	.	.	CASSYGTRTDTQYF	TGTGCCAGCAGCTATGGGACCCGCACAGATACGCAGTATTTT
TRBV2	TRBJ2-7	13	.	.	CASIGRGRYEQYF	TGTGCCAGCATTGGCAGGGGAAGATACGAGCAGTACTTC
TRBV19	TRBJ1-2	17	.	.	CASSTLISARRVYGYTF	TGTGCCAGTAGTACCCTGATATCGGCAAGGAGGGTCTATGGCTACACCTTC
TRBV9	TRBJ2-1	13	.	.	CASSVGRYNEQFF	TGTGCCAGCAGCGTAGGCAGGTACAATGAGCAGTTCTTC
TRBV7-2	TRBJ2-1	14	.	.	CASSLAGLENEQFF	TGTGCCAGCAGCTTGGCGGGGTTGGAAAATGAGCAGTTCTTC
TRBV6-1	TRBJ1-1	13	.	.	CASRLTRNTEAFF	TGTGCCAGCAGACTGACACGGAACACTGAAGCTTTCTTT
TRBV4-1	TRBJ1-2	15	TRBD1	.	CASSLRTGRIYGYTF	TGCGCCAGCAGCCTTAGGACAGGGAGAATCTATGGCTACACCTTC
TRBV21-1	TRBJ1-4	14	.	.	CASSNWGGLEKLFF	TGTGCCAGCAGCAACTGGGGAGGACTTGAAAAACTGTTTTTT
TRBV7-6	TRBJ2-1	14	.	once	CASSSAEQHWEQFF	TGTGCCAGCAGCTCCGCGGAACAACACTGGGAGCAGTTCTTC
TRBV27	TRBJ1-5	18	.	.	CASSLLAEYPLRNQPQHF	TGTGCCAGCAGTTTATTGGCAGAATACCCGTTGCGCAATCAGCCCCAGCATTTT
TRBV2	TRBJ2-1	12	.	.	CASSANRDLQFF	TGTGCCAGCAGTGCAAACCGGGACCTCCAGTTCTTC
TRBV11-2	TRBJ2-1	16	TRBD2	.	CASSGSGTSGTDEQFF	TGTGCCAGCAGCGGAAGTGGGACTAGCGGTACCGATGAGCAGTTCTTC
TRBV5-4	TRBJ1-2	13	.	.	CASRFKDSYGYTF	TGTGCCAGCAGATTTAAGGACAGCTATGGCTACACCTTC
TRBV7-9	TRBJ1-3	13	.	.	CASSRDRPSTIYF	TGTGCCAGCAGCAGGGACCGTCCTTCCACCATATATTTT